These 9 T cell receptor beta chains originate from one sample sequenced in a study of shared clonotypes between healthy human individuals. Some clones are missing from TCRdb's copy, which holds only in-frame ones; the method was immunoSEQ multiplex PCR. The sample lists over a million clones, about four fifths seen once, with around 0.6% in the top ten. The sequencing sample was made of memory CD4+ T cells from PBMCs. Indicated subset: CD45RA-negative fraction. Source of these receptors: a young man in good health. Some clones in this sample may be carry-over from other donors' samples.

This clone has a single count. Other DNA sequences in the same sample also yield this CDR3. The genes are TRBV18 and TRBJ2-7, with 9 bases that match TRBD1. Unmatched junction bases numbered 9, after V lost 5 bases and J lost 4 bases. Germline CDR1 and CDR2: KGHSH and LQKENI. CDR3 length: 15 amino acids. CDR3 DNA sequence: TGTGCCAGCTCATTACCGGGACAGGGCGCATACGAGCAGTACTTC. It codes for CASSLPGQGAYEQYF. The whole variable domain, filled in from reference TRBV18 and TRBJ2-7, reads NAGVMQNPRHLVRRRGQEARLRCSPMKGHSHVYWYRQLPEEGLKFMVYLQKENIIDESGMPKERFSAEFPKEGPSILRIQQVVRGDSAAYFCASSLPGQGAYEQYFGPGTRLTVT.

V usage is TRBV5-1 and J usage is TRBJ2-3; D is uncertain. V was pared by 2 bases and J by 6 bases, with 16 bases between. Per the germline V gene, CDR1 is SGHRS and CDR2 is YFSETQ. The CDR3 totals 15 residues. The CDR3 nucleotides are TGCGCCAGCAGCTTCCTTGCCCTACCCGGGGATACGCAGTATTTT. Residues: CASSFLALPGDTQYF.

The chain recombines TRBV11-2 with TRBJ2-3, with D unclear. V was pared by 3 bases and J by 2 bases, with 9 bases between. This CDR3 comprises 14 residues. Germline values: CDR1 SGHAT, CDR2 FQNNGV. CDR3 amino acids: CASSFWGSTDTQYF. The CDR3 DNA is TGTGCCAGCAGCTTCTGGGGTTCCACAGATACGCAGTATTTT.

The DNA for the CDR3 is TGTGCCAGCAGCCCGGGACAGGGGCTCGTAAACATTCAGTACTTC. This encodes CASSPGQGLVNIQYF. The chain combines TRBV7-9 with TRBJ2-4; 10 bases line up with TRBD1. This CDR3 is 15 amino acids long. The germline V gene encodes CDR1 SEHNR and CDR2 FQNEAQ (reference sequence). The V gene end was trimmed by 5 bases and the J gene end by 6 bases; junction bases not matched to a gene: 7.

The chain links TRBV5-1 to TRBJ2-5; D unresolved. This CDR3 region has 15 residues. V gave up 4 bases and J gave up 2 bases, with 15 bases separating them. In germline, CDR1 is SGHRS, CDR2 YFSETQ. The CDR3 nucleotides read TGCGCCAGCAGCAAATCGACACTTTCTCAAGAGACCCAGTACTTC. This translates into CASSKSTLSQETQYF.

As for this clone: With a much larger clone just one base away, this may be a read error. The same CDR3 arises from other DNA sequences in this sample as well. The chain carries TRBV2 and TRBJ2-7; D remains unclear. The germline V gene has CDR1 SNHLY and CDR2 FYNNEI. The CDR3 totals 11 residues. V was pared by 5 bases and J by 2 bases, with 4 bases between. CDR3 sequence (DNA): TGTGCCAGCAGTCCCACCTACGAGCAGTACTTC. It encodes CASSPTYEQYF.

As for this clone: Other nucleotide sequences from this sample produce the same CDR3. V usage is TRBV7-3 and J usage is TRBJ1-1, with D hard to call. V was clipped by 2 bases and J by 1 base, with 5 bases between them. This CDR3 has 13 amino acids. Germline values: CDR1 SGHTA, CDR2 FQGTGA. CDR3 residues: CASSLLGNTEAFF. The CDR3 nucleotides are TGTGCCAGCAGCTTATTGGGGAACACTGAAGCTTTCTTT.

This rearrangement joins TRBV28 to TRBJ2-5; D is unclear. This CDR3 has 12 amino acids. V was pared by 5 bases and J by 9 bases, with 13 bases between. Germline V gene sequence: CDR1 MDHEN, CDR2 SYDVKM. CDR3 sequence reads: CASSLPRSAQYF. In DNA, the CDR3 is TGTGCCAGCAGTCTACCACGGTCGGCCCAGTACTTC.

This clone was counted between two and nine times. The V gene is TRBV18, the J gene TRBJ1-1; no firm D call. Germline V lookup: CDR1 KGHSH, CDR2 LQKENI. V was clipped by 3 bases and J by 1 base, with 18 bases between them. The CDR3 is 17 amino acids. The CDR3 DNA follows: TGTGCCAGCTCACCGTGGCAGGAGCTAACAGAGAACACTGAAGCTTTCTTT. Residues: CASSPWQELTENTEAFF.